A single T cell receptor (beta chain) is shown here with its context. This sample also contains other DNA sequences that code for the same CDR3. Only in-frame clones appear in the TCRdb table, and some are missing; sequencing was by immunoSEQ multiplex PCR. The data show about 100,000 clones, more than 75% seen once. The data derive from a study of blood T cell repertoires in COVID-19. J lost 4 bases, V lost 5 bases, and 4 bases had no gene match. This CDR3 region has 13 residues. The sequenced sample consisted of peripheral blood. V usage is TRBV12-3 or TRBV12-4 and J usage is TRBJ1-2; 7 bases fit TRBD1. This sequence originates from a man aged 55 to 69 with acute or convalescent COVID-19. CDR3 amino acids: CASSQQGSYGYTF. DNA for the CDR3: TGTGCCAGCAGTCAACAGGGGTCCTATGGCTACACCTTC.